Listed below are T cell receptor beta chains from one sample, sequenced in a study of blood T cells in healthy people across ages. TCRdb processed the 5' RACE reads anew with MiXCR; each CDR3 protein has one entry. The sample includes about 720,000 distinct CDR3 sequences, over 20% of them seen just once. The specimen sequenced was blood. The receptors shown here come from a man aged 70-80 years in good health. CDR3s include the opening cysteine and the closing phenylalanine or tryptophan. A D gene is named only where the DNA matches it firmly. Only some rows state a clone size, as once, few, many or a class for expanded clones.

CDR3 protein: CASSTGSSLWGGELFF
CDR3 DNA: TGTGCCAGCAGTACTGGGAGCTCCCTCTGGGGCGGGGAGCTGTTTTTT
D gene: NA
V gene: TRBV12-3/TRBV12-4
J gene: TRBJ2-2
clone size: NA

CDR3 protein: CASSQRSGVADTQYF
CDR3 DNA: TGTGCCAGCAGCCAACGGTCAGGGGTGGCAGATACGCAGTATTTT
D gene: NA
V gene: TRBV3-1
J gene: TRBJ2-3
clone size: few

CDR3 protein: CASSPSGGETQYF
CDR3 DNA: TGTGCCAGTAGTCCTAGCGGCGGGGAGACCCAGTACTTC
D gene: TRBD2
V gene: TRBV18
J gene: TRBJ2-5
clone size: few

CDR3 protein: CASSHGTGGTLLFF
CDR3 DNA: TGCGCCAGCAGCCACGGGACAGGGGGCACGTTACTGTTTTTT
D gene: TRBD1
V gene: TRBV4-1
J gene: TRBJ1-4
clone size: few

CDR3 protein: CASILDTQYF
CDR3 DNA: TGTGCCAGCATCCTAGATACGCAGTATTTT
D gene: NA
V gene: TRBV5-5
J gene: TRBJ2-3
clone size: NA

CDR3 protein: CASSEGRIAPRAGIQYF
CDR3 DNA: TGTGCCAGCAGTGAGGGGAGGATCGCTCCGCGTGCGGGCATTCAGTACTTC
D gene: NA
V gene: TRBV2
J gene: TRBJ2-4
clone size: few

CDR3 protein: CASSGPISTDTQCF
CDR3 DNA: TGTGCCAGCAGTGGCCCTATCAGCACAGATACGCAGTGTTTT
D gene: NA
V gene: TRBV25-1
J gene: TRBJ2-3
clone size: few

CDR3 protein: CASIRGSTDTQYF
CDR3 DNA: TGTGCCAGCATCAGGGGTAGCACAGATACGCAGTATTTT
D gene: NA
V gene: TRBV28
J gene: TRBJ2-3
clone size: NA

CDR3 protein: CASRPTGTNSTDTQYF
CDR3 DNA: TGTGCCAGCAGACCCACCGGGACTAACTCCACAGATACGCAGTATTTT
D gene: TRBD2
V gene: TRBV2
J gene: TRBJ2-3
clone size: few

CDR3 protein: CASSEDWPYTEAFF
CDR3 DNA: TGTGCCAGCAGTGAAGACTGGCCTTACACTGAAGCTTTCTTT
D gene: NA
V gene: TRBV2
J gene: TRBJ1-1
clone size: NA

CDR3 protein: CASSLASLSSKETQYF
CDR3 DNA: TGCGCCAGCAGCTTGGCCTCTTTGAGTAGTAAAGAGACCCAGTACTTC
D gene: NA
V gene: TRBV5-1
J gene: TRBJ2-5
clone size: few

CDR3 protein: CASSPIGETQYF
CDR3 DNA: TGTGCCAGCAGTCCCATCGGAGAGACCCAGTACTTC
D gene: NA
V gene: TRBV27
J gene: TRBJ2-5
clone size: many

CDR3 protein: CSVALGGTSPLHF
CDR3 DNA: TGCAGCGTTGCCCTTGGGGGGACTTCACCCCTCCACTTT
D gene: NA
V gene: TRBV29-1
J gene: TRBJ1-6
clone size: few

CDR3 protein: CASSLALAQEPNYGYTF
CDR3 DNA: TGTGCCAGCAGCTTAGCGCTAGCGCAGGAGCCTAACTATGGCTACACCTTC
D gene: NA
V gene: TRBV7-2
J gene: TRBJ1-2
clone size: NA

CDR3 protein: CASSRRQGAGYTF
CDR3 DNA: TGTGCCAGCAGTCGGAGACAGGGTGCTGGCTACACCTTC
D gene: TRBD1
V gene: TRBV6-5
J gene: TRBJ1-2
clone size: few

CDR3 protein: CSALPYLRGHLEQYF
CDR3 DNA: TGCAGTGCCTTACCTTACCTCCGGGGGCACCTCGAGCAGTACTTC
D gene: NA
V gene: TRBV20-1
J gene: TRBJ2-7
clone size: NA

CDR3 protein: CASSQRGVQETQYF
CDR3 DNA: TGTGCCAGCAGCCAAAGGGGGGTTCAAGAGACCCAGTACTTC
D gene: NA
V gene: TRBV3-1
J gene: TRBJ2-5
clone size: few

CDR3 protein: CASSHGVGEPQHF
CDR3 DNA: TGTGCCAGCAGTCACGGGGTGGGGGAGCCCCAGCATTTT
D gene: NA
V gene: TRBV6-5
J gene: TRBJ1-5
clone size: few

CDR3 protein: CASLVAGGPYNEQFF
CDR3 DNA: TGTGCCAGCCTCGTGGCGGGGGGGCCTTACAATGAGCAGTTCTTC
D gene: TRBD2
V gene: TRBV28
J gene: TRBJ2-1
clone size: NA

CDR3 protein: CAISESGGRGEETQYF
CDR3 DNA: TGTGCCATCAGTGAGTCTGGCGGGAGAGGGGAAGAGACCCAGTACTTC
D gene: TRBD2
V gene: TRBV10-3
J gene: TRBJ2-5
clone size: few

CDR3 protein: CATSGVGSHEQFF
CDR3 DNA: TGTGCCACCAGTGGGGTTGGGAGCCATGAGCAGTTCTTC
D gene: NA
V gene: TRBV24-1
J gene: TRBJ2-1
clone size: NA

CDR3 protein: CASSLQRQGDGYTF
CDR3 DNA: TGTGCCAGCAGCCTACAGCGACAGGGCGATGGCTACACCTTC
D gene: TRBD1
V gene: TRBV5-1
J gene: TRBJ1-2
clone size: few

CDR3 protein: CATSDPGQGAYGYTF
CDR3 DNA: TGTGCCACCAGTGACCCGGGACAGGGGGCTTATGGCTACACCTTC
D gene: TRBD1
V gene: TRBV24-1
J gene: TRBJ1-2
clone size: NA

CDR3 protein: CASLRGRLSTDTQYF
CDR3 DNA: TGTGCCAGCCTGCGCGGCAGGCTTAGCACAGATACGCAGTATTTT
D gene: NA
V gene: TRBV12-3/TRBV12-4
J gene: TRBJ2-3
clone size: NA

CDR3 protein: CASSVTGQSPQETQYF
CDR3 DNA: TGTGCCAGCTCGGTCACGGGACAGTCTCCCCAAGAGACCCAGTACTTC
D gene: TRBD1
V gene: TRBV18
J gene: TRBJ2-5
clone size: NA

CDR3 protein: CAISAVLGEKLFF
CDR3 DNA: TGTGCCATCAGCGCCGTCCTCGGTGAAAAACTGTTTTTT
D gene: NA
V gene: TRBV10-3
J gene: TRBJ1-4
clone size: few

CDR3 protein: CASSLWSGNEKLFF
CDR3 DNA: TGTGCCAGCAGCTTGTGGTCAGGGAATGAAAAACTGTTTTTT
D gene: NA
V gene: TRBV7-2
J gene: TRBJ1-4
clone size: NA

CDR3 protein: CSARSRGVDTQYF
CDR3 DNA: TGCAGTGCTAGGTCACGGGGGGTGGATACGCAGTATTTT
D gene: TRBD2
V gene: TRBV20-1
J gene: TRBJ2-3
clone size: few

CDR3 protein: CASSGTSERVGETQYF
CDR3 DNA: TGTGCCAGCAGCGGGACTAGCGAGAGGGTTGGAGAGACCCAGTACTTC
D gene: TRBD2
V gene: TRBV9
J gene: TRBJ2-5
clone size: NA

CDR3 protein: CASSYASGSFNEQFF
CDR3 DNA: TGTGCCAGCAGTTACGCTAGCGGGAGTTTCAATGAGCAGTTCTTC
D gene: TRBD2
V gene: TRBV6-6
J gene: TRBJ2-1
clone size: NA

CDR3 protein: CASSLQIAGGRTDTQYF
CDR3 DNA: TGTGCCAGCAGCTTACAGATTGCGGGGGGGCGGACAGATACGCAGTATTTT
D gene: TRBD2
V gene: TRBV11-2
J gene: TRBJ2-3
clone size: few

CDR3 protein: CASSYSGPQYF
CDR3 DNA: TGTGCCAGCAGTTACTCGGGTCCTCAGTACTTC
D gene: NA
V gene: TRBV6-2/TRBV6-3
J gene: TRBJ2-4
clone size: NA

CDR3 protein: CAGLRYRRTDTSYGYTF
CDR3 DNA: TGTGCCGGCTTACGATACCGAAGGACAGACACAAGCTATGGCTACACCTTC
D gene: NA
V gene: TRBV30
J gene: TRBJ1-2
clone size: few

CDR3 protein: CASSLLRNTQYF
CDR3 DNA: TGTGCCAGCAGTTTACTCCGGAATACGCAGTATTTT
D gene: NA
V gene: TRBV28
J gene: TRBJ2-3
clone size: NA

CDR3 protein: CAISDLGLAGPNEQFF
CDR3 DNA: TGTGCCATCAGTGACCTTGGACTAGCGGGACCCAATGAGCAGTTCTTC
D gene: TRBD2
V gene: TRBV10-3
J gene: TRBJ2-1
clone size: NA

CDR3 protein: CASSLEKIQARGETQYF
CDR3 DNA: TGTGCCAGCAGCTTAGAGAAAATACAGGCCCGAGGAGAGACCCAGTACTTC
D gene: NA
V gene: TRBV7-2
J gene: TRBJ2-5
clone size: few

CDR3 protein: CSVERDRRKAFF
CDR3 DNA: TGCAGCGTTGAGAGGGACCGGAGGAAAGCTTTCTTT
D gene: NA
V gene: TRBV29-1
J gene: TRBJ1-1
clone size: NA

CDR3 protein: CASSLRTGRYTEAFF
CDR3 DNA: TGTGCCAGCAGTTTAAGGACAGGGAGATACACTGAAGCTTTCTTT
D gene: TRBD1
V gene: TRBV12-3/TRBV12-4
J gene: TRBJ1-1
clone size: NA

CDR3 protein: CASRHEAKGGYQPQHF
CDR3 DNA: TGTGCCAGCAGACACGAGGCGAAAGGGGGCTATCAGCCCCAGCATTTT
D gene: TRBD1
V gene: TRBV6-6
J gene: TRBJ1-5
clone size: few

CDR3 protein: CASSYSPRGDSYYGYTF
CDR3 DNA: TGTGCCAGCAGTTACTCGCCCAGAGGAGACAGCTACTATGGCTACACCTTC
D gene: NA
V gene: TRBV6-6
J gene: TRBJ1-2
clone size: NA

CDR3 protein: CASMGSGPSLGGYTF
CDR3 DNA: TGTGCCAGCATGGGGTCGGGACCGAGCCTGGGGGGCTACACCTTC
D gene: NA
V gene: TRBV12-3/TRBV12-4
J gene: TRBJ1-2
clone size: NA

CDR3 protein: CAWSVTHSGANVLTF
CDR3 DNA: TGTGCCTGGAGTGTCACCCACTCTGGGGCCAACGTCCTGACTTTC
D gene: NA
V gene: TRBV30
J gene: TRBJ2-6
clone size: NA